This T cell receptor (beta chain) was observed in a study of CD8 T cells in ankylosing spondylitis. Study conclusions and caveats: One TCR beta motif, made up of 7 or 8 highly homologous variants, appeared characteristic of ankylosing spondylitis blood. In synovial fluid and blood from reactive arthritis, some motif variants were previously reported. The clones that were linked to disease were reported to be significantly enriched in matched synovial fluid samples from ankylosing spondylitis patients.

The CDR3 is 18 residues long. Germline values: CDR1 LGHNA, CDR2 YNFKEQ. The V gene end was trimmed by 3 bases and the J gene end by 5 bases; junction bases not matched to a gene: 10. This clonotype came up a few times. As yet, its antigen is unknown. Libraries for TCR beta were made by quantitative 5'-RACE with molecular barcodes. TCRdb recomputed calls from the 5' RACE reads with MiXCR, one row per CDR3 protein. Of around 480,000 distinct CDR3 sequences in the sample, 17% were seen once. The sequenced sample consisted of blood, either unsorted or a sorted T cell fraction (not recorded which). V is TRBV4-2 and J is TRBJ2-2; TRBD2 matches at 12 bases. This sequence was found in a male donor with ankylosing spondylitis. The CDR3 DNA follows: TGTGCCAGCAGCCACCCCACGTTCGGGACTAGCGGGACCGGGGAGCTGTTTTTT. This encodes CASSHPTFGTSGTGELFF.